This T cell receptor beta chain was recorded in a study of shared clonotypes between healthy human individuals. TCRdb keeps only in-frame clones here, not all; method: immunoSEQ multiplex PCR. The table records 450,000 to 500,000 clones, 65% to 80% of them present only once. CDR3 length equals 14 residues. Germline CDR1 reads SGHRS; CDR2 reads YFSETQ. Trimming at V came to 3 bases and at J to 4 bases, leaving 3 bases not matched to a gene. The rearrangement uses TRBV5-1 and TRBJ1-2, with TRBD1 matching 10 bases. Input material: PBMCs. This sequence originates from a woman aged 40 to 50 in good health. Some clones in this sample may be carry-over from other donors' samples. The DNA of the CDR3 is TGCGCCAGCAGCTGGACAGGGGGTCGCTATGGCTACACCTTC. This sequence encodes CASSWTGGRYGYTF.